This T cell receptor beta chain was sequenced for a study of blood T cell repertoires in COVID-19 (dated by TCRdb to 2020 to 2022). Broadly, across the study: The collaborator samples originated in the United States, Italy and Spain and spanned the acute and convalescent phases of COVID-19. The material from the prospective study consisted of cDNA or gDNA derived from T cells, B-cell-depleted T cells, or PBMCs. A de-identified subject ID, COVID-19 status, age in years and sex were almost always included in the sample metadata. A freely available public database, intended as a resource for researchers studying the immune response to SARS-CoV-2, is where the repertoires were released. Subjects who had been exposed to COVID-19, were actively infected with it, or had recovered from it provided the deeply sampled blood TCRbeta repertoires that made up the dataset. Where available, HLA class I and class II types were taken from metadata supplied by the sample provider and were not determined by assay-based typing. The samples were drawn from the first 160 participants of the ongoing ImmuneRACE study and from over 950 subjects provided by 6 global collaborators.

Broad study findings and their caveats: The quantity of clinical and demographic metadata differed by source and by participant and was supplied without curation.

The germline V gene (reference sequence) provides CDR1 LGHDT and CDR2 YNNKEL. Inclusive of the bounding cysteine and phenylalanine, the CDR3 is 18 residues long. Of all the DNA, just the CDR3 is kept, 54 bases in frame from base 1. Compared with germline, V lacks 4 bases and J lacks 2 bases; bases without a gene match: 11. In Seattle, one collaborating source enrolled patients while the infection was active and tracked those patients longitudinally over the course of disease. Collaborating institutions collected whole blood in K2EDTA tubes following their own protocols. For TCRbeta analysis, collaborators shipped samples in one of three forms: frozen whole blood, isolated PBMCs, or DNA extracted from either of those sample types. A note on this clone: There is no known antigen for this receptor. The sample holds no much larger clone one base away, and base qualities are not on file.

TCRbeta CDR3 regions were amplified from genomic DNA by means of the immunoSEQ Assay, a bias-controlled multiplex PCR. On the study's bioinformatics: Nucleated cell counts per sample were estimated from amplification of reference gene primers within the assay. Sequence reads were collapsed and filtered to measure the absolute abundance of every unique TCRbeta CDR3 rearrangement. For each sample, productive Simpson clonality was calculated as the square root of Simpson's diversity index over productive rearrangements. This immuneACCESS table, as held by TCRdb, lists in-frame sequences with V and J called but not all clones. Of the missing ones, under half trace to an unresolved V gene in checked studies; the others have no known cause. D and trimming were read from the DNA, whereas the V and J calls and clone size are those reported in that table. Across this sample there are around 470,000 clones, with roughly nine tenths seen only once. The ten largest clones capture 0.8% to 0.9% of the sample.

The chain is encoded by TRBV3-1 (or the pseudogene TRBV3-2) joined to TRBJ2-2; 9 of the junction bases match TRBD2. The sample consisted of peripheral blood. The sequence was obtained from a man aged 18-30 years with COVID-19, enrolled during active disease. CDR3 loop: CASSRRRGGVSNTGELFF. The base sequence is TGTGCCAGCAGCCGAAGGCGGGGGGGCGTTTCTAACACCGGGGAGCTGTTTTTT.